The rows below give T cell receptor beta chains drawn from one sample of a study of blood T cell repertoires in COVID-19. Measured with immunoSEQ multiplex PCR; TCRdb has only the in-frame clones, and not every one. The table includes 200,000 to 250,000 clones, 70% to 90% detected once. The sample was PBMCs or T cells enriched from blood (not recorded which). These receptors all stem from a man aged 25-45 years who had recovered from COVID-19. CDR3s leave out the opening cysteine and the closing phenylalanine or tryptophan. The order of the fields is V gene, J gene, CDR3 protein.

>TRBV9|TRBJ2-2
ASSPSDTGELF
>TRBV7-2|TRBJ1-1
ASSHYTGYQPEAF
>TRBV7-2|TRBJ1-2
ASSPGQGYT
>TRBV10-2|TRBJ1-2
ASSEFRGASYGYT
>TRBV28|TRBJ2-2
ASSRKTGTNTGELF
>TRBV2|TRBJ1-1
AGAGTGGADTEAF
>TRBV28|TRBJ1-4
ASSSHWEEGAEKLF
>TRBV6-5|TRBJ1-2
ASSPGGGYT
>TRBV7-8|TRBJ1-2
ASSLAENPRTGSALFYGYT
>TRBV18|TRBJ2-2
ASSRNLAGGIRNTGELF
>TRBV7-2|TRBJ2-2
ASSGTSGRIGELF
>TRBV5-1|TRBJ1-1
ASSLEGQRTEAF
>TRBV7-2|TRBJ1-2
ASSLAGGALGYT
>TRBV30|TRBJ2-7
AWSAGGGYEQY
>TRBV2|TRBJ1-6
ASRTRRDSYNSPLH
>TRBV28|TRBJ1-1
ASSPNRGRSTEAF
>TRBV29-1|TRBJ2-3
SGGRGTSTDTQY
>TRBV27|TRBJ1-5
ASSLHRDRDQPQH
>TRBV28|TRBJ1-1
ASSPQRNTEAF
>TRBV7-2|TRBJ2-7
ASTRLLASSYEQY
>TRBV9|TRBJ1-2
ASSAGDPNYGYT
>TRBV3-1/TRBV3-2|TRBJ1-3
ASSREEDSGNTIY
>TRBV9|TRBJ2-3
ASSVGDYTDTQY
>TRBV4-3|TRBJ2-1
ASSQRTSGGYNEQF
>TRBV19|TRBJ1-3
ASSISSGNTIY
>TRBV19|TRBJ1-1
ASSFRQGTGAF
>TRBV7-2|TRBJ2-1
ASSQGMRVKGYWEQF
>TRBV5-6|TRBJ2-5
ASSSTGTGGRETQY
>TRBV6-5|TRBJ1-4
ASSFGGWNEKLF
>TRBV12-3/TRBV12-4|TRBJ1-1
ASSWGVNTEAF
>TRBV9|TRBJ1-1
ASSVGSAEAF
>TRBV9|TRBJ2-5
ASSAGLAGKETQY
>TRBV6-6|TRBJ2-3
ASSKRLVPDTQY
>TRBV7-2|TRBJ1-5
ASSFQQGRNQPQH